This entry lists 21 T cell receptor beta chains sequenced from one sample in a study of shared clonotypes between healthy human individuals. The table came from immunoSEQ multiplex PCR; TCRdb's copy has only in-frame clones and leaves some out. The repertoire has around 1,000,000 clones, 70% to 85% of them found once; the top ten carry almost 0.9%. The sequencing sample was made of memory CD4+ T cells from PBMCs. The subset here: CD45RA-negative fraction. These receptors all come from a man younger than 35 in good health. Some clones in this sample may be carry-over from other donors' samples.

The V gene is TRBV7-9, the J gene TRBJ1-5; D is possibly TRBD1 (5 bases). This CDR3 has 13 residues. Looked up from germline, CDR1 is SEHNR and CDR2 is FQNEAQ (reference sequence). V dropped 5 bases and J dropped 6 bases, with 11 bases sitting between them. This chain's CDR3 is CASSPFGAQPQHF. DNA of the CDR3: TGTGCCAGCAGCCCCTTCGGGGCTCAGCCCCAGCATTTT.

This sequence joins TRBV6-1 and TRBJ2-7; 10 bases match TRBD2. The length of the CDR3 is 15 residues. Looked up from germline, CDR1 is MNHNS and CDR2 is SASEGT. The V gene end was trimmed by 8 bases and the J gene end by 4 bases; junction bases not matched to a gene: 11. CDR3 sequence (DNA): TGTGCCAGCGCTCCCCCGGGGACTAGCGATTACGAGCAGTACTTC. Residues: CASAPPGTSDYEQYF.

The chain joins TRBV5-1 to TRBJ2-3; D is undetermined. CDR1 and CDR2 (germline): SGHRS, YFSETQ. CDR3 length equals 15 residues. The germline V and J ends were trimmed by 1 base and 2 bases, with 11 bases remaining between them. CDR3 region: CASSLIENPTDTQYF. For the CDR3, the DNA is TGCGCCAGCAGCTTGATTGAAAACCCCACAGATACGCAGTATTTT.

The CDR3 spells CASDPQESNTGELFF. CDR3 nucleotides: TGCGCCAGCGACCCTCAGGAGTCTAACACCGGGGAGCTGTTTTTT. This rearrangement joins TRBV23-1 to TRBJ2-2; D remains ambiguous. TRBV23-1 qualifies as an ORF whose function is uncertain. V dropped 8 bases and J dropped 2 bases, with 15 bases sitting between them. CDR3 size: 15 residues.

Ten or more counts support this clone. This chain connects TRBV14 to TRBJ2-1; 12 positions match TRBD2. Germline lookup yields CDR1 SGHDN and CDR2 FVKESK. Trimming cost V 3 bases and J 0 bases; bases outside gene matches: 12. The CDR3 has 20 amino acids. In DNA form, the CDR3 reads TGTGCCAGCAGCCAGAGGCTGGGACTAGCGGGCTTCAGCTCCTACAATGAGCAGTTCTTC. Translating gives CASSQRLGLAGFSSYNEQFF.

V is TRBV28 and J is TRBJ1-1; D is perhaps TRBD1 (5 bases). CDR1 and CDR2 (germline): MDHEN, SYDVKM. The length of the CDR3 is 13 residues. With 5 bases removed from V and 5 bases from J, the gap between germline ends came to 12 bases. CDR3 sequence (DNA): TGTGCCAGCAGTAAAACGGGGGGGACTGAAGCTTTCTTT. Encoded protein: CASSKTGGTEAFF.

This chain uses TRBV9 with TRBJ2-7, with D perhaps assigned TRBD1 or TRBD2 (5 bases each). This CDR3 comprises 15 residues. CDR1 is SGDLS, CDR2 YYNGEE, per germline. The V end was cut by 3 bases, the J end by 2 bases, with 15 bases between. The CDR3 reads CASSEWGLQAYEQYF. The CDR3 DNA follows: TGTGCCAGCAGCGAATGGGGGTTACAAGCCTACGAGCAGTACTTC. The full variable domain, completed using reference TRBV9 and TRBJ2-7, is DSGVTQTPKHLITATGQRVTLRCSPRSGDLSVYWYQQSLDQGLQFLIQYYNGEERAKGNILERFSAQQFPDLHSELNLSSLELGDSALYFCASSEWGLQAYEQYFGPGTRLTVT.

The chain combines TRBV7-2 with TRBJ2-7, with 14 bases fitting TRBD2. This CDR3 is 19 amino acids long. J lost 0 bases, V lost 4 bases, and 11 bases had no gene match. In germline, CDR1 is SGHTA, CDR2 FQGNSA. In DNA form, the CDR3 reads TGTGCCAGCAGCTCCCGACTAGCGGGAGGGCCACCGAGCTCCTACGAGCAGTACTTC. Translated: CASSSRLAGGPPSSYEQYF.

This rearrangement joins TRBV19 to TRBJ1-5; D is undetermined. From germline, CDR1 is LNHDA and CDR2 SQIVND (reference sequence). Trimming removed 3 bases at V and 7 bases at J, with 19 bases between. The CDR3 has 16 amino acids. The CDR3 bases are TGTGCCAGTAGTATGAGCGGGCAGGCCCTGGGGCAGCCCCAGCATTTT. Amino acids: CASSMSGQALGQPQHF.

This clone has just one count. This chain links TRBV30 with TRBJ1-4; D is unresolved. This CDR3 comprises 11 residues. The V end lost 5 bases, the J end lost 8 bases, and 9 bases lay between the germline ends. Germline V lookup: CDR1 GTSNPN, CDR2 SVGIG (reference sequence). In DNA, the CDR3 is TGTGCCTGGGGGCAGGCCGAAAAACTGTTTTTT. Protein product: CAWGQAEKLFF.

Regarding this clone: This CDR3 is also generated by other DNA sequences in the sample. The CDR3 bases are TGTGCCAGCAGCTCAGGACTGAGAAACTATGGCTACACCTTC. This sequence encodes CASSSGLRNYGYTF. V and J are TRBV28 and TRBJ1-2, with no clear D. The CDR3 is 14 amino acids. V was shortened by 6 bases and J by 2 bases, with 13 bases between the two germline ends. The germline V gene encodes CDR1 MDHEN and CDR2 SYDVKM.

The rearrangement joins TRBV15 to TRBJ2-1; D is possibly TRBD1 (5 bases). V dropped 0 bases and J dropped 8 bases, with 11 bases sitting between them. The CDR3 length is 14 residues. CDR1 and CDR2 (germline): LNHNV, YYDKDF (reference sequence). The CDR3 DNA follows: TGTGCCACCAGCAGAGACAAACAGGCGTATGAGCAGTTCTTC. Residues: CATSRDKQAYEQFF. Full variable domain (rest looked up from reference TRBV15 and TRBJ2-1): DAMVIQNPRYQVTQFGKPVTLSCSQTLNHNVMYWYQQKSSQAPKLLFHYYDKDFNNEADTPDNFQSRRPNTSFCFLDIRSPGLGDTAMYLCATSRDKQAYEQFFGPGTRLTVL.

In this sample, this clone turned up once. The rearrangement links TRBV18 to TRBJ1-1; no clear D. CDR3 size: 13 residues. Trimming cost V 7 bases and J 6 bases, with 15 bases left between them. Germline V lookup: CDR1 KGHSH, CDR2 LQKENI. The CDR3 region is CASFPGGVAEAFF. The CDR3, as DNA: TGTGCCAGCTTCCCAGGTGGGGTGGCTGAAGCTTTCTTT. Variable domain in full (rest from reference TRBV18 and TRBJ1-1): NAGVMQNPRHLVRRRGQEARLRCSPMKGHSHVYWYRQLPEEGLKFMVYLQKENIIDESGMPKERFSAEFPKEGPSILRIQQVVRGDSAAYFCASFPGGVAEAFFGQGTRLTVV.

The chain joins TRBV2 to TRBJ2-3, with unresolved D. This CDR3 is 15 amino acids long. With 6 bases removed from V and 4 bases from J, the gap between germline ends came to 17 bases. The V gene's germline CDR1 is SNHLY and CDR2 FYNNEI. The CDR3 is CASRGRASPSDTQYF. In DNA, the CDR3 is TGTGCCAGCAGAGGTCGAGCTAGTCCCTCAGATACGCAGTATTTT. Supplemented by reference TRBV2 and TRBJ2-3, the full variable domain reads EPEVTQTPSHQVTQMGQEVILRCVPISNHLYFYWYRQILGQKVEFLVSFYNNEISEKSEIFDDQFSVERPDGSNFTLKIRSTKLEDSAMYFCASRGRASPSDTQYFGPGTRLTVL.

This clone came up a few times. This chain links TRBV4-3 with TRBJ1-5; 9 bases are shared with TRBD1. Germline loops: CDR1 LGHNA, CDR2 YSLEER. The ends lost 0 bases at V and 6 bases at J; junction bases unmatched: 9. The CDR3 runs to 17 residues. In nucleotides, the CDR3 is TGCGCCAGCAGCCAAGATAGGAACAGGGGGCTGCTTCAGCCCCAGCATTTT. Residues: CASSQDRNRGLLQPQHF.

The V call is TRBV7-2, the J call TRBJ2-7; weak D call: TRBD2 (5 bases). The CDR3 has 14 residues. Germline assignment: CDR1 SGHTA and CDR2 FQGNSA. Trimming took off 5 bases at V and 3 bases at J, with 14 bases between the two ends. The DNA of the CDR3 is TGTGCCAGCAGCCAAGGCGGCGGAGGCTACGAGCAGTACTTC. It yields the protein CASSQGGGGYEQYF.

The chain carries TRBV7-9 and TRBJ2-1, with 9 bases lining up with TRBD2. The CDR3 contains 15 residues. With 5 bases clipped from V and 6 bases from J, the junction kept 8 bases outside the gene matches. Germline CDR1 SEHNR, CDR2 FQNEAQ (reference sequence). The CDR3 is CASSLIAGVVNEQFF. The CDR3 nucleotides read TGTGCCAGCAGCCTGATAGCGGGAGTCGTCAATGAGCAGTTCTTC.

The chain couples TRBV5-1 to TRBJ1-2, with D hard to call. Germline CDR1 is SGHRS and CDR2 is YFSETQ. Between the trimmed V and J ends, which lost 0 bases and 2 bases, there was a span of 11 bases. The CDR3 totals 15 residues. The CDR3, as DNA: TGCGCCAGCAGCTTGGCCGACGGAACAAACTATGGCTACACCTTC. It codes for CASSLADGTNYGYTF.

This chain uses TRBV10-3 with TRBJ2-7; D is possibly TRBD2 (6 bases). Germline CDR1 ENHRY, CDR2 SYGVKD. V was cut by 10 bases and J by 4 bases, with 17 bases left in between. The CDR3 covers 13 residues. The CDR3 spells CATHRGDSYEQYF. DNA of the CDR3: TGTGCCACCCACCGAGGGGACTCGTACGAGCAGTACTTC.

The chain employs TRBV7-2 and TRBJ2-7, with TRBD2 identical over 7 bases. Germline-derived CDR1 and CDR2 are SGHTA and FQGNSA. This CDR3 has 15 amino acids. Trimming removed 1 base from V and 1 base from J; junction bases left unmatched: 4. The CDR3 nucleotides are TGTGCCAGCAGCTTAGTGGGTAGCGGGTCCTACGAGCAGTACTTC. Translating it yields CASSLVGSGSYEQYF.

This CDR3 reads CASNRGGAGNTIYF. CDR3 coding DNA: TGTGCCAGCAACCGGGGGGGGGCTGGAAACACCATATATTTT. This sequence joins TRBV28 and TRBJ1-3; TRBD1 might be the D (5 bases). The CDR3 sequence is 14 residues long. V was pared by 7 bases and J by 2 bases, with 12 bases between. In germline, CDR1 is MDHEN, CDR2 SYDVKM. Full variable domain (outside the CDR3, taken from reference TRBV28 and TRBJ1-3): DVKVTQSSRYLVKRTGEKVFLECVQDMDHENMFWYRQDPGLGLRLIYFSYDVKMKEKGDIPEGYSVSREKKERFSLILESASTNQTSMYLCASNRGGAGNTIYFGEGSWLTVV.